Listed below are T cell receptor beta chains from one sample, sequenced in a study of metastatic and nonmetastatic thyroid tumors. MiXCR was used by TCRdb to re-call the PCR reads. The table records around 4,200 clones, roughly 33% of them present only once. The sequenced sample was adjacent normal tissue. The source is a male donor with papillary thyroid cancer or a benign thyroid nodule (not recorded which). Some clones in this sample may be carry-over from other donors' samples. The CDR3 runs from the conserved cysteine through the conserved F or W. Each record gives: J gene, D gene, V gene, CDR3 length, CDR3 protein. A D gene is named only where the DNA matches it firmly.

TRBJ2-6 NA TRBV30 15 CAWIGVYSGANVLTF
TRBJ1-1 NA TRBV11-3 14 CASSLEEWNTEAFF
TRBJ1-5 TRBD1 TRBV20-1 13 CSAIRQGGQPQHF
TRBJ1-6 NA TRBV6-1 13 CASSAYSSSPLHF
TRBJ2-7 NA TRBV12-3/TRBV12-4 14 CASSPRQGPYEQYF
TRBJ2-2 NA TRBV11-2 15 CASSPGLANTGELFF
TRBJ2-3 NA TRBV9 12 CASSGNGDTQYF
TRBJ1-2 NA TRBV27 12 CASSPNGFGYTF
TRBJ1-1 NA TRBV19 14 CASSTGQMNTEAFF
TRBJ2-1 TRBD2 TRBV12-3/TRBV12-4 15 CASSLISGRDNEQFF
TRBJ2-3 NA TRBV7-3 13 CASITGITDTQYF
TRBJ1-1 NA TRBV12-3/TRBV12-4 13 CASSSHTAIEAFF
TRBJ1-1 TRBD1 TRBV12-3/TRBV12-4 13 CASSRTGGTEAFF
TRBJ1-3 NA TRBV30 13 CAWSPVRGNTIYF
TRBJ2-3 NA TRBV10-3 11 CAISSTDTQYF
TRBJ2-7 NA TRBV7-3 14 CASSPRRGTYEQYF